Shown below are 8 T cell receptor beta chains from a single sample sequenced in a study of cytomegalovirus exposure and HLA in healthy donors. A multiplex PCR was run with 60 Vbeta primers and 13 Jbeta primers. The assay was immunoSEQ multiplex PCR, and TCRdb's table has in-frame clones only and misses some. Among roughly 130,000 clones, approximately 75% were seen once, and the ten largest hold over 4.5%. The sample consisted of PBMCs. The source is a middle-aged woman in good health and CMV-seropositive.

This chain links TRBV11-2 with TRBJ2-7; 10 bases agree with TRBD2. CDR3 size: 16 residues. Per the germline V gene, CDR1 is SGHAT and CDR2 is FQNNGV. After removal of 1 base from V and 6 bases from J, the junction contained 9 bases not matched to a gene. This CDR3 is CASSLVRLAGVGEQYF. As DNA, the CDR3 is TGTGCCAGCAGCTTAGTTCGGCTAGCGGGAGTAGGCGAGCAGTACTTC.

This chain joins TRBV7-9 and TRBJ1-2, with 7 bases lining up with TRBD1. CDR3 length equals 13 residues. CDR1 is SEHNR, CDR2 FQNEAQ, per germline (reference sequence). V was clipped by 3 bases and J by 3 bases; unmatched bases: 1. The CDR3 DNA reads as TGTGCCAGCAGCTTTGGGACAGACTATGGCTACACCTTC. Translation: CASSFGTDYGYTF.

This chain joins TRBV6-6 and TRBJ1-2, with D possibly matching TRBD1 (6 bases). The CDR3 spans 12 residues. Germline CDR1 is MNHNY and CDR2 is SVGAGI (reference sequence). The germline V and J ends were trimmed by 6 bases and 8 bases, with 13 bases remaining between them. The chain's CDR3 is CASSPDRNGYTF. For the CDR3, the DNA is TGTGCCAGCAGCCCCGACAGGAACGGCTACACCTTC.

The gene calls are TRBV6-1 and TRBJ2-7, with 10 bases lining up with TRBD1. The CDR3 spans 17 residues. J was trimmed by 5 bases and V by 1 base; bases with no gene match: 11. Germline V gives CDR1 MNHNS, CDR2 SASEGT. The CDR3 reads CASSEVLGTGVPDEQYF. DNA for the CDR3: TGTGCCAGCAGTGAAGTTCTCGGGACAGGGGTCCCGGACGAGCAGTACTTC.

V is TRBV7-2 and J is TRBJ1-1; 9 bases fit TRBD1. CDR3 length: 15 amino acids. The V segment lost 5 bases and the J segment 5 bases; nucleotides outside the gene matches: 9. CDR1 SGHTA and CDR2 FQGNSA come from the germline V gene. The DNA for the CDR3 is TGTGCCAGCAGCCCCTGGGGACAGGGTGCTACTGAAGCTTTCTTT. This translates into CASSPWGQGATEAFF.

The chain has TRBV7-8 and TRBJ2-6; D perhaps matches TRBD2 (7 bases). The CDR3 is 16 residues long. Germline assignment: CDR1 SGHVS and CDR2 FQNEAQ. Trimming stripped 5 bases from V and 4 bases from J, with 15 bases between. The CDR3 DNA follows: TGTGCCAGCAGCCCAAGAGGGGGGGCCGGGGCCAACGTCCTGACTTTC. This gives the protein CASSPRGGAGANVLTF.

This chain joins TRBV5-6 and TRBJ2-5; 7 bases match TRBD2. The trim removed 1 base at V and 4 bases at J, leaving 10 bases unmatched. Germline V CDR1 and CDR2: SGHDT, YYEEEE. There are 16 residues in the CDR3. In DNA, the CDR3 is TGTGCCAGCAGCTTGTTCGGGAGGAGGTCGCGAGAGACCCAGTACTTC. Amino acid sequence: CASSLFGRRSRETQYF.

The V call is TRBV4-1, the J call TRBJ1-5; TRBD1 might be the D (6 bases). The CDR3 totals 17 residues. Germline values: CDR1 MGHRA, CDR2 YSYEKL. V was pared by 0 bases and J by 4 bases, with 16 bases between. The CDR3 DNA reads as TGCGCCAGCAGCCAAGATTTTTCCAGGGGTGGAAATCAGCCCCAGCATTTT. This gives the protein CASSQDFSRGGNQPQHF.